This T cell receptor (beta chain) was recorded in a study of Graves' ophthalmopathy and Graves' hyperthyroidism. The CDR3 totals 14 residues. The germline CDR1 and CDR2 sequences are MNHNY and SVGAGI (reference sequence). The J segment lost 4 bases and the V segment lost 6 bases, leaving 6 bases of the junction unmatched. CDR3 regions of TCR beta were amplified from RNA transcripts. HTBI primers primed a first-round RT-PCR, and a second-round multiplex PCR followed. One entry per CDR3 protein results from TCRdb running MiXCR on the multiplex PCR reads. The data contain more than 1,000,000 distinct CDR3 sequences, 35% to 40% of them singletons. Regarding the study as a whole: Blood contained most expanded thyroid clonotypes exceeding 0.001 frequency.

This clonotype has a handful of counts. Its target is not known. The clonotype comes from an adult man with Graves' hyperthyroidism. The chain recombines TRBV6-6 with TRBJ2-7; 10 nucleotides align to TRBD1. Material: peripheral blood or thyroid tissue (not recorded which). The CDR3 is CASRKGQGFYEQYF. The CDR3 DNA reads TGTGCCAGCAGAAAGGGACAGGGGTTTTACGAGCAGTACTTC.